These 23 T cell receptor beta chains share one sample of origin, sequenced in a study of cytomegalovirus exposure and HLA in healthy donors (dated by TCRdb to 2016 to 2017). Library generation was performed with the immunoSEQ multiplex PCR assay. For the multiplex PCR, a mixture combining 60 forward primers for TCR Vbeta segments and 13 reverse primers for TCR Jbeta segments was used. In TCRdb, the immuneACCESS table is reduced to in-frame sequences with V and J assigned. These tables do not hold every clone; where another copy was compared, an unresolved V gene accounts for under half, and the others remain unexplained. The sample contains around 92,000 clones, about 85% of them found a single time. Under 4.5% of the sample belongs to the ten largest clones. The sample taken for sequencing was PBMCs. These receptors came from a female donor in good health and CMV-seropositive.

The chain joins TRBV5-1 to TRBJ2-2; D not resolved. Trimming pared 0 bases from V and 0 bases from J, leaving 6 bases between. There are 15 residues in the CDR3. CDR1 and CDR2 from the germline V gene are SGHRS and YFSETQ. Written as DNA, the CDR3 is TGCGCCAGCAGCTTGGAAGCTCCGAACACCGGGGAGCTGTTTTTT. It specifies CASSLEAPNTGELFF.

The chain uses TRBV5-1 and TRBJ2-6; 10 bases agree with TRBD2. Germline V gives CDR1 SGHRS, CDR2 YFSETQ. The CDR3 is made up of 17 amino acids. Trimming removed 6 bases from V and 0 bases from J; junction bases left unmatched: 6. This CDR3 reads CASNSGRTRSGANVLTF. CDR3 nucleotides: TGCGCCAGCAATAGCGGGAGGACCCGCTCTGGGGCCAACGTCCTGACTTTC.

The rearrangement links TRBV7-8 to TRBJ2-3; D unclear. Germline V gene sequence: CDR1 SGHVS, CDR2 FQNEAQ. This CDR3 has 15 amino acids. V shed 1 base and J shed 1 base, with 9 bases lying between them. CDR3 region: CASSLGLGGTDTQYF. DNA for the CDR3: TGTGCCAGCAGCTTAGGCCTGGGCGGCACAGATACGCAGTATTTT.

The V gene is TRBV29-1, the J gene TRBJ2-1; D remains unclear. The CDR3 spans 10 residues. Trimming took 4 bases from V and 9 from J, leaving 7 bases between them. CDR1 and CDR2 from the germline V gene are SQVTM and ANQGSEA. CDR3 bases: TGCAGCGTTGGCGGCCCTGAGCAGTTCTTC. Translated, it gives CSVGGPEQFF.

The chain recombines TRBV19 with TRBJ1-2, with D perhaps TRBD1 (5 bases). Germline CDR1 is LNHDA and CDR2 is SQIVND (reference sequence). This CDR3 contains 18 residues. The ends were cut back, 3 bases at V and 5 bases at J, with 25 bases in the middle. CDR3: CASSMGGRADLTPYGYTF. In nucleotides, the CDR3 is TGTGCCAGTAGTATGGGTGGCAGGGCCGACCTAACCCCTTATGGCTACACCTTC.

The DNA for the CDR3 is TGTGCCATCAGTGAGTTAAGAACTAGCGGGAGGTACGAGCAGTACTTC. This sequence encodes CAISELRTSGRYEQYF. This rearrangement joins TRBV10-3 to TRBJ2-7; 12 bases are shared with TRBD2. The length of the CDR3 is 16 residues. Losses at the gene ends were 1 base for V and 4 bases for J; bases not matched to a gene: 5. Germline CDR1 is ENHRY and CDR2 is SYGVKD.

The V call is TRBV5-1, the J call TRBJ2-7, with a tentative D call TRBD2 (7 bases). V lost 5 bases and J lost 3, with 12 bases in between. The germline V gene has CDR1 SGHRS and CDR2 YFSETQ. The CDR3 covers 13 residues. CDR3 amino acids: CASREGGGYEQYF. CDR3 nucleotides: TGCGCCAGCAGGGAGGGGGGGGGCTACGAGCAGTACTTC.

The chain recombines TRBV18 with TRBJ1-3; D unclear. This CDR3 comprises 15 residues. The germline V and J ends were trimmed by 4 bases and 0 bases, with 10 bases remaining between them. The germline gives CDR1 KGHSH, CDR2 LQKENI. The DNA of the CDR3 is TGTGCCAGCTCACGTGGCGGCTCCTCTGGAAACACCATATATTTT. This codes for CASSRGGSSGNTIYF.

The chain employs TRBV16 and TRBJ1-2; 8 bases are shared with TRBD1. The CDR3 sequence is 15 residues long. Germline V CDR1 and CDR2: KGHSY, FQNENV. The J segment lost 8 bases and the V segment lost 0 bases, leaving 8 bases of the junction unmatched. As DNA, the CDR3 is TGTGCCAGCAGCCAATCCCAGGGGGCTCTGGGGGGCTACACCTTC. Amino acid sequence: CASSQSQGALGGYTF.

The V and J genes are TRBV11-2 and TRBJ2-5; D is unclear. The V and J ends lost 1 base and 9 bases respectively, with 6 bases between them. CDR1 and CDR2 (germline): SGHAT, FQNNGV. The CDR3 is made up of 11 amino acids. The CDR3 region is CASSLASPQYF. The CDR3 nucleotides read TGTGCCAGCAGCTTAGCGAGTCCCCAGTACTTC.

The rearrangement joins TRBV19 to TRBJ2-1; 9 nucleotides line up with TRBD2. Per the germline V gene, CDR1 is LNHDA and CDR2 is SQIVND (reference sequence). This CDR3 is 16 amino acids long. J was trimmed by 2 bases and V by 3 bases; bases with no gene match: 5. The CDR3 DNA is TGTGCCAGTAGTATTCAAGAGCGGGGGGCCTACAATGAGCAGTTCTTC. Amino acids: CASSIQERGAYNEQFF.

The gene calls are TRBV6-5 and TRBJ2-7; 9 bases are shared with TRBD2. Losses at the gene ends were 2 bases for V and 4 bases for J; bases not matched to a gene: 6. This CDR3 is 15 amino acids long. Germline V lookup: CDR1 MNHEY, CDR2 SVGAGI. The CDR3 loop reads CASSYELAGAYEQYF. As DNA, the CDR3 is TGTGCCAGCAGTTACGAGTTAGCGGGGGCGTACGAGCAGTACTTC.

This clone showed up just once. This chain connects TRBV6-5 to TRBJ1-1, with a possible D match to TRBD1 (6 bases). V was trimmed by 2 bases and J by 2 bases, leaving 15 bases between them. The germline V gene encodes CDR1 MNHEY and CDR2 SVGAGI. This CDR3 has 16 residues. This CDR3 is CASSYTPGQLNTEAFF. CDR3 bases: TGTGCCAGCAGTTACACGCCGGGACAACTAAACACTGAAGCTTTCTTT.

The CDR3 loop reads CASSRQGSNQPQHF. The CDR3 bases are TGTGCCAGCAGCCGACAGGGAAGCAATCAGCCCCAGCATTTT. The chain recombines TRBV7-8 with TRBJ1-5; 7 positions match TRBD1. V shed 5 bases and J 1 base; nucleotides not matched to a gene: 2. This CDR3 is 14 amino acids long. Germline assignment: CDR1 SGHVS and CDR2 FQNEAQ.

The chain combines TRBV9 with TRBJ2-7, with a tentative D call TRBD2 (7 bases). Germline values: CDR1 SGDLS, CDR2 YYNGEE. Trimming shortened V by 4 bases and J by 2 bases, and 19 bases separated the two germline ends. The CDR3 has 16 residues. CDR3 residues: CASSPEGGTVTYEQYF. In DNA form, the CDR3 reads TGTGCCAGCAGCCCCGAGGGGGGGACGGTAACCTACGAGCAGTACTTC.

The chain has TRBV18 and TRBJ1-4; 8 bases match TRBD1. The CDR3 is 14 residues long. Germline CDR1 reads KGHSH; CDR2 reads LQKENI. The J segment lost 7 bases and the V segment lost 2 bases, leaving 3 bases of the junction unmatched. The DNA for the CDR3 is TGTGCCAGCTCACCAGGACAGGGCCGTGAAAAACTGTTTTTT. Its protein is CASSPGQGREKLFF. The whole variable domain, filled in from reference TRBV18 and TRBJ1-4, reads NAGVMQNPRHLVRRRGQEARLRCSPMKGHSHVYWYRQLPEEGLKFMVYLQKENIIDESGMPKERFSAEFPKEGPSILRIQQVVRGDSAAYFCASSPGQGREKLFFGSGTQLSVL.

The chain combines TRBV19 with TRBJ2-3, with TRBD2 matching 7 bases. Trimming at V came to 3 bases and at J to 6 bases, leaving 12 bases not matched to a gene. There are 16 residues in the CDR3. CDR1 and CDR2 from the germline V gene are LNHDA and SQIVND (reference sequence). CDR3 DNA: TGTGCCAGTAGTATTGTGGCTAGCGGCTCCTCGGATACGCAGTATTTT. Its translation is CASSIVASGSSDTQYF. Variable domain in full (rest from reference TRBV19 and TRBJ2-3): DGGITQSPKYLFRKEGQNVTLSCEQNLNHDAMYWYRQDPGQGLRLIYYSQIVNDFQKGDIAEGYSVSREKKESFPLTVTSAQKNPTAFYLCASSIVASGSSDTQYFGPGTRLTVL.

The V gene is TRBV5-5, the J gene TRBJ1-5; possible D gene TRBD1, 6 bases. This CDR3 region has 15 residues. V lost 1 base and J 3 bases, leaving 11 bases between the germline ends. CDR1 and CDR2 from the germline V gene are SGHKS and YYEKEE (reference sequence). The CDR3 is CASSLQGMNNQPQHF. CDR3 bases: TGTGCCAGCAGCTTGCAGGGGATGAACAATCAGCCCCAGCATTTT. Full variable domain (missing parts from reference TRBV5-5 and TRBJ1-5): DAGVTQSPTHLIKTRGQQVTLRCSPISGHKSVSWYQQVLGQGPQFIFQYYEKEERGRGNFPDRFSARQFPNYSSELNVNALLLGDSALYLCASSLQGMNNQPQHFGDGTRLSIL.

This sequence joins TRBV6-5 and TRBJ1-5; D uncertain. The length of the CDR3 is 13 residues. Looked up from germline, CDR1 is MNHEY and CDR2 is SVGAGI. The V end was cut by 6 bases, the J end by 6 bases, with 12 bases between. The CDR3 coding sequence is TGTGCCAGCAGCCGGGGAGGTGGTCAGCCCCAGCATTTT. This encodes CASSRGGGQPQHF.

In this sample, this clone turned up once. A read error may produce the germline difference seen at one junction end. In the same sample, other DNA sequences code for this CDR3. The chain carries TRBV6-1 and TRBJ1-5, with 10 bases lining up with TRBD1. The CDR3 loop spans 17 amino acids. CDR1 and CDR2 (germline): MNHNS, SASEGT. The CDR3 protein is CASSERDRGARNQPQHF. As DNA, the CDR3 is TGTGCCAGCAGTGAGCGGGACAGGGGCGCTCGAAATCAGCCTCAGCATTTT.

The table lists this clone with a count of one. The genes are TRBV7-9 and TRBJ1-2; 10 bases are a match to TRBD1. The CDR3 consists of 16 residues. Trimming took 5 bases from V and 0 from J; bases not matched to a gene: 6. Germline V gene data show CDR1 as SEHNR and CDR2 as FQNEAQ (reference sequence). CDR3 loop: CASSPVGTGANYGYTF. In nucleotides, the CDR3 is TGTGCCAGCAGCCCAGTTGGGACAGGGGCTAACTATGGCTACACCTTC.

This clone was counted only a few times. V usage is TRBV5-1 and J usage is TRBJ2-5, with 15 bases that match TRBD2. The CDR3 contains 17 residues. Looked up from germline, CDR1 is SGHRS and CDR2 is YFSETQ. V trimming: 0 bases; J trimming: 5 bases; junction bases outside the gene matches: 5. The chain's CDR3 is CASSLVGLAGGMETQYF. In DNA form, the CDR3 reads TGCGCCAGCAGCTTGGTGGGACTAGCGGGAGGTATGGAGACCCAGTACTTC. The full variable domain, with the rest looked up from reference TRBV5-1 and TRBJ2-5, is KAGVTQTPRYLIKTRGQQVTLSCSPISGHRSVSWYQQTPGQGLQFLFEYFSETQRNKGNFPGRFSGRQFSNSRSEMNVSTLELGDSALYLCASSLVGLAGGMETQYFGPGTRLLVL.

V usage is TRBV6-5 and J usage is TRBJ1-2; a weak D match, TRBD1 (6 bases). From germline, CDR1 is MNHEY and CDR2 SVGAGI. The CDR3 covers 13 residues. V shed 4 bases and J shed 3 bases, with 9 bases lying between them. Here the CDR3 reads CASSSQGYYGYTF. The CDR3 coding sequence is TGTGCCAGCAGTTCTCAGGGGTACTATGGCTACACCTTC.